The source of this TCR beta chain is a study of long-term antiretroviral therapy in people with HIV. Looking at the study overall: Collection of the earliest samples took place about a decade ahead of the 2015 immediate-ART recommendation.

They ran version v3.0 of the immunoSEQ assay at survey level. Generated by immunoSEQ multiplex PCR, the TCRdb table keeps only in-frame clones and is missing some. The table records about 21,000 clones, 88% of them present only once. The TCR sequence derives from a man in his fifties or sixties with HIV. The source material was unsorted PBMCs, sampled 2.3 years after starting antiretroviral therapy.

The CDR3 sequence: CATLGQGALMDTEAFF. In DNA, the CDR3 is TGTGCCACCCTAGGACAGGGGGCGCTTATGGACACTGAAGCTTTCTTT. The chain combines TRBV19 with TRBJ1-1, with 11 bases matching TRBD1. V trimming: 10 bases; J trimming: 3 bases; junction bases outside the gene matches: 13. The length of the CDR3 is 16 residues. Germline V lookup: CDR1 LNHDA, CDR2 SQIVND (reference sequence).